Listed below are T cell receptor beta chains from one sample, sequenced in a study of T cells after yellow fever vaccination. TCRdb used MiXCR to reprocess the 5' RACE reads, holding one entry per CDR3 protein. The sample records a few hundred thousand distinct CDR3 sequences, about 6% being singletons. This material consisted of PBMCs, taken 5 days after the yellow fever booster vaccination. The receptors here all came from a young man who received the YFV17D yellow fever vaccine. The CDR3 runs from the conserved cysteine through the conserved F or W. Fields, in order: V gene, CDR3 length, D gene, J gene, CDR3 protein. A D gene is named only where the DNA matches it firmly.

TRBV12-3/TRBV12-4	12	TRBD2	TRBJ2-1	CASRYTSGEQFF
TRBV10-3	19	.	TRBJ1-6	CAISEREQGNRRYNSPLHF
TRBV6-6	16	TRBD1	TRBJ2-1	CASSYRLGGTDNEQFF
TRBV25-1	13	.	TRBJ1-1	CASSEYMTAEAFF
TRBV7-2	15	TRBD2	TRBJ2-3	CASTFHGRLTDTQYF
TRBV7-8	13	.	TRBJ2-2	CASSLQGFGELFF
TRBV3-1	16	TRBD1	TRBJ2-6	CASEGQGLSGANVLTF
TRBV7-2	14	.	TRBJ1-5	CASSSGGINQPQHF
TRBV20-1	14	.	TRBJ1-5	CSASPGGSNQPQHF
TRBV7-9	17	.	TRBJ2-7	CASSPEGGLGNPYEQYF
TRBV20-1	12	TRBD2	TRBJ2-3	CSARWEGATQYF
TRBV7-2	13	TRBD2	TRBJ2-3	CASRLAVTDTQYF
TRBV3-1	19	TRBD2	TRBJ2-1	CASSQGGGLAGGTYNEQFF
TRBV5-1	16	.	TRBJ1-2	CASSLAPNRQTYGYTF
TRBV20-1	13	.	TRBJ2-1	CSAKTSSYNEQFF
TRBV6-5	14	.	TRBJ2-5	CASSYGPLQETQYF
TRBV20-1	13	TRBD1	TRBJ2-5	CSASKGATETQYF
TRBV14	13	.	TRBJ2-1	CASSLEGPNEQFF
TRBV12-3/TRBV12-4	15	.	TRBJ2-2	CASSFTSPPVGELFF
TRBV5-1	14	.	TRBJ2-2	CASSPDREGGELFF
TRBV7-2	14	TRBD2	TRBJ2-7	CASSLGTSDYEQYF
TRBV29-1	14	TRBD2	TRBJ2-1	CSVVLAGGYNEQFF
TRBV3-1	15	.	TRBJ2-1	CASSRRDTTYNEQFF
TRBV12-3/TRBV12-4	13	.	TRBJ2-2	CASRVQNTGELFF
TRBV20-1	15	TRBD2	TRBJ2-3	CSAPTLGEGSDTQYF
TRBV9	15	TRBD2	TRBJ2-3	CASSGGRAITDTQYF
TRBV27	14	.	TRBJ2-3	CASSFRRRVDTQYF
TRBV15	14	.	TRBJ1-1	CATSRLTGNTEAFF
TRBV7-9	14	TRBD1	TRBJ2-7	CASSWGTGGYEQYF
TRBV27	12	.	TRBJ2-3	CASGTITDTQYF
TRBV12-5	12	.	TRBJ2-2	CASSIDIGELFF
TRBV18	15	.	TRBJ2-1	CASSITQGIVNEQFF
TRBV2	20	TRBD1	TRBJ2-6	CASSEIGTEGVHSGANVLTF
TRBV29-1	12	.	TRBJ1-1	CSVEVLNTEAFF
TRBV7-2	15	.	TRBJ2-5	CASSQFYGNQETQYF
TRBV5-1	16	TRBD2	TRBJ2-2	CASSLRTSGRGGELFF
TRBV12-3/TRBV12-4	18	.	TRBJ2-1	CASSLAGTGRRGYNEQFF
TRBV11-2	19	TRBD2	TRBJ2-1	CASSLVITSVTSSYNEQFF
TRBV19	14	.	TRBJ2-5	CASRAGPRGETQYF
TRBV18	15	.	TRBJ2-2	CASSPRPYGTGELFF
TRBV13	18	TRBD2	TRBJ2-1	CASSLGLAGWSSYNEQFF
TRBV6-2/TRBV6-3	11	TRBD1	TRBJ2-7	CASGQGYEQYF
TRBV5-1	15	.	TRBJ2-5	CASSLVGGTQETQYF
TRBV7-2	12	TRBD2	TRBJ2-7	CASSNSGGEQYF
TRBV7-2	15	TRBD2	TRBJ2-3	CASSFAGGGQDTQYF
TRBV20-1	13	.	TRBJ1-2	CSASGQNNYGYTF
TRBV15	13	.	TRBJ2-1	CATSRDDSTQQFF
TRBV25-1	15	.	TRBJ2-2	CASSELVTPGGELFF
TRBV5-1	13	.	TRBJ2-7	CASRKERNYEQYF
TRBV10-2	13	.	TRBJ1-1	CASSEGVGAEAFF
TRBV20-1	12	.	TRBJ1-2	CSASRRNYGYTF
TRBV28	15	.	TRBJ2-5	CASSLTGYADETQYF
TRBV7-2	13	.	TRBJ2-5	CASSLQGWETQYF
TRBV6-1	14	.	TRBJ1-4	CASRQDGDNEKLFF
TRBV7-2	16	TRBD1	TRBJ2-7	CASSINRDRAVYEQYF
TRBV15	16	TRBD1	TRBJ2-1	CATSRGAQGTLGEQFF
TRBV28	15	TRBD2	TRBJ2-3	CASSPLAGAVDTQYF
TRBV24-1	16	TRBD2	TRBJ2-2	CATSNSGSSVNGELFF